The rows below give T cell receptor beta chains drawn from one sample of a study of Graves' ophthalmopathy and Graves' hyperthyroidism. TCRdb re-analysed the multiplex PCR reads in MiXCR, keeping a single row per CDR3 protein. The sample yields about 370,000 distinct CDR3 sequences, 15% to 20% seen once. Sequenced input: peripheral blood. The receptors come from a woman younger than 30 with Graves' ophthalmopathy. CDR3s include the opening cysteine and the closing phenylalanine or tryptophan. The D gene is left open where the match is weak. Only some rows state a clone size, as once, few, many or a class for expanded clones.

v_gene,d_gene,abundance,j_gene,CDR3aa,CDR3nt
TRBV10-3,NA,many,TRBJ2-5,CAISDWGETQYF,TGTGCCATCAGTGATTGGGGGGAGACCCAGTACTTC
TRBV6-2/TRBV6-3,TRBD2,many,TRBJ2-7,CASSWERGPSYYEQYF,TGTGCCAGCAGTTGGGAGCGGGGGCCCTCGTATTACGAGCAGTACTTC
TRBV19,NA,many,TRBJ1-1,CASSIDPGSIEAFF,TGTGCCAGTAGTATAGACCCGGGGAGTATTGAAGCTTTCTTT
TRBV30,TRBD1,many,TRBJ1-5,CAWSVRQGDQPQHF,TGTGCCTGGAGTGTACGACAGGGGGATCAGCCCCAGCATTTT
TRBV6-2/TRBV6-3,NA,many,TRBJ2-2,CASSYFPGPNSLNTGELFF,TGTGCCAGCAGTTACTTCCCGGGCCCTAACTCACTGAACACCGGGGAGCTGTTTTTT
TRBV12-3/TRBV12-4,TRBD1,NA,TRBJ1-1,CASSARTGKNTEAFF,TGTGCCAGCAGTGCGCGGACAGGGAAGAACACTGAAGCTTTCTTT
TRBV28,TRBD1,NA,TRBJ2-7,CASSFVVGQGTPSYEQYF,TGTGCCAGCAGTTTTGTCGTGGGACAGGGGACTCCCTCCTACGAGCAGTACTTC
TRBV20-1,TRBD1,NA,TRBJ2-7,CSARATGTGYYEQYF,TGCAGTGCTAGAGCGACCGGGACAGGATACTACGAGCAGTACTTC
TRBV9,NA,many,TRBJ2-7,CASSVAPTGYEQYF,TGTGCCAGCAGCGTAGCGCCGACAGGCTACGAGCAGTACTTC
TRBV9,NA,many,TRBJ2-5,CASSGGLRETQYF,TGTGCCAGCAGCGGGGGCCTCCGAGAGACCCAGTACTTC
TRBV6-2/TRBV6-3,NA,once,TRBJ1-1,CASSHGGTEAFF,TGTGCCAGCAGTCACGGGGGGACAGAAGCTTTCTTT
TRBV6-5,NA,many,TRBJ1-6,CASSYLGPNSPLHF,TGTGCCAGCAGTTACCTGGGGCCCAATTCACCCCTCCACTTT
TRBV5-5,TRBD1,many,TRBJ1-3,CASRTSQGASGNTIYF,TGTGCCAGCAGGACTTCGCAGGGGGCTTCTGGAAACACCATATATTTT
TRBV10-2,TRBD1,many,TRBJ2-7,CASSPGTGPREQYF,TGCGCCAGCAGCCCCGGGACAGGGCCTCGCGAGCAGTACTTC
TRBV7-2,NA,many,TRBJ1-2,CASSHPGSEYGYTF,TGTGCCAGCAGCCACCCGGGGTCTGAATATGGCTACACCTTC
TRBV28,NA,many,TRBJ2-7,CARPKGYYEQYF,TGTGCCCGTCCCAAGGGGTACTACGAGCAGTACTTC
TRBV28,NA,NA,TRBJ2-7,CASSSEGDEQYF,TGTGCCAGCAGTTCCGAAGGGGACGAGCAGTACTTC
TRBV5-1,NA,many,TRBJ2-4,CASRATYENIQYF,TGCGCCAGCAGGGCTACTTACGAAAACATTCAGTACTTC
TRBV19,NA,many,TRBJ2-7,CASSWGGRGSYEQYF,TGTGCCAGTAGCTGGGGGGGGCGAGGATCCTACGAGCAGTACTTC
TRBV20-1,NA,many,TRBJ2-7,CSARQTPRAYEQYF,TGCAGTGCTAGACAGACTCCCCGGGCCTACGAGCAGTACTTC
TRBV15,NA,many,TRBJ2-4,CATSRDIQSKNIQYF,TGTGCCACCAGCAGAGATATCCAGTCCAAAAACATTCAGTACTTC
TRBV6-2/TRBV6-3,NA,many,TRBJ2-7,CASSYRQNYEQYF,TGTGCCAGCAGTTACCGACAGAACTACGAGCAGTACTTC
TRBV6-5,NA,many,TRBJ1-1,CASSYSNGRGTEAFF,TGTGCCAGCAGTTACTCGAATGGGCGAGGCACTGAAGCTTTCTTT
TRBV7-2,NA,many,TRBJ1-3,CASSLNPSSGNTIYF,TGTGCCAGCAGCTTAAACCCGAGCTCTGGAAACACCATATATTTT
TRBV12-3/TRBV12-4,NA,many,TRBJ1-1,CASSRGAGNTEAFF,TGTGCCAGCAGCCGGGGGGCGGGAAACACTGAAGCTTTCTTT
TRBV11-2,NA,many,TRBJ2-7,CASSRTGLVEQYF,TGTGCCAGCAGCAGAACGGGATTGGTCGAGCAGTACTTC
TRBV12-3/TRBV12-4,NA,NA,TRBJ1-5,CASSPDIAGYSNQPQHF,TGTGCCAGCAGCCCAGACATAGCAGGATATAGCAATCAGCCCCAGCATTTT
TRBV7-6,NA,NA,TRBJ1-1,CASSLAQVNTEAFF,TGTGCCAGCAGCTTAGCACAGGTGAACACTGAAGCTTTCTTT
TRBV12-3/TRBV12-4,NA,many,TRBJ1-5,CASSSPDRSDQPQHF,TGTGCCAGCAGCTCTCCGGACAGATCGGATCAGCCCCAGCATTTT
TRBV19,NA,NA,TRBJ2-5,CASSIRRDHQETQYF,TGTGCCAGTAGTATCCGCCGGGACCATCAAGAGACCCAGTACTTC
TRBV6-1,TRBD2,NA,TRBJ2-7,CASGLAVSYEQYF,TGTGCCAGCGGACTAGCTGTGTCCTACGAGCAGTACTTC
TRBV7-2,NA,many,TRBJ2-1,CASSLGLALQQFF,TGTGCCAGCAGCTTAGGGCTAGCCCTACAGCAGTTCTTC
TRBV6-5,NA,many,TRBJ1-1,CASQGGTEAFF,TGTGCCAGCCAAGGGGGTACTGAAGCTTTCTTT
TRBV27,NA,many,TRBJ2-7,CASRPPDRAYEQYF,TGTGCCAGCAGACCCCCCGATAGGGCCTACGAGCAGTACTTC
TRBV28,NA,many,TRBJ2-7,CASSLGIGEQYF,TGTGCCAGCAGCTTAGGGATCGGCGAGCAGTACTTC
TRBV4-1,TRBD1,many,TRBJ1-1,CASSQKWTGLTEAFF,TGCGCCAGCAGCCAGAAATGGACAGGGCTAACTGAAGCTTTCTTT
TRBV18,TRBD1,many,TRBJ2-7,CASSLTGGAGYEQYF,TGTGCCAGCTCCCTAACAGGGGGCGCAGGCTACGAGCAGTACTTC
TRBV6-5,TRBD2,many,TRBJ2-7,CASSYSLAGGGEQYF,TGTGCCAGCAGTTACTCGCTAGCGGGAGGGGGTGAGCAGTACTTC
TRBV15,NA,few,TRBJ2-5,CATSRAEEETQYF,TGTGCCACCAGCAGAGCGGAAGAAGAGACCCAGTACTTC
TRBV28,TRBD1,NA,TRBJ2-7,CAEGDRVAYEQYF,TGTGCCGAAGGGGACAGGGTAGCCTACGAGCAGTACTTC
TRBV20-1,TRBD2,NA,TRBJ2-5,CSARVSGGSFETQYF,TGCAGTGCTAGAGTCAGCGGCGGGAGTTTCGAGACCCAGTACTTC
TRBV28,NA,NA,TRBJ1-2,CASSGARHGYTF,TGTGCCAGCAGTGGTGCCCGGCATGGCTACACCTTC
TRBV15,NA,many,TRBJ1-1,CATKVGTEAFF,TGTGCCACTAAGGTGGGGACTGAAGCTTTCTTT
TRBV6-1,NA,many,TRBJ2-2,CASSVTRNTGELFF,TGTGCCAGCAGTGTAACCAGGAACACCGGGGAGCTGTTTTTT
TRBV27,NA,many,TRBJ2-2,CASRTSSGELFF,TGTGCCAGTAGGACTTCATCCGGGGAGCTGTTTTTT
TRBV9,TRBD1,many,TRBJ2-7,CASSPSTGSHEQYF,TGTGCCAGCAGCCCTTCGACAGGGTCCCACGAGCAGTACTTC
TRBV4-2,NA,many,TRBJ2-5,CASSQGQAGETQYF,TGTGCCAGCAGCCAAGGTCAAGCAGGGGAGACCCAGTACTTC
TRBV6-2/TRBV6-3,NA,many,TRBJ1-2,CASSFAGGYTF,TGTGCCAGCAGTTTCGCAGGAGGCTACACCTTC